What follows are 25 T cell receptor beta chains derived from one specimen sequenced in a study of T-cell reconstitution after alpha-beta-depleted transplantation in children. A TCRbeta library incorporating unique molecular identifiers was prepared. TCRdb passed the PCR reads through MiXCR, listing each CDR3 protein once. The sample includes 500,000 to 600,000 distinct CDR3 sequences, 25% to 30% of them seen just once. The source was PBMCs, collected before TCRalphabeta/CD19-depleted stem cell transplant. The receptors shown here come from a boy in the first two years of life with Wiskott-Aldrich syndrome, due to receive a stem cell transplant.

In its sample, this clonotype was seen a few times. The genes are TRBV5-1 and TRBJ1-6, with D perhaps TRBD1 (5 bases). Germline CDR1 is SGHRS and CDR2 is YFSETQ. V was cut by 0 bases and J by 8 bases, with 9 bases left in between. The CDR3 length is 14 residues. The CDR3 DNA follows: TGCGCCAGCAGCTTGGACGGGACGGATTCACCCCTCCACTTT. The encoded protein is CASSLDGTDSPLHF.

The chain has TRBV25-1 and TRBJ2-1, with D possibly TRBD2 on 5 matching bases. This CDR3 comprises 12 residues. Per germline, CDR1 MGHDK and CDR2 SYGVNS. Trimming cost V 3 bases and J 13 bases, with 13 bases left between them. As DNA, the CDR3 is TGTGCCAGCAGTGACTCTAGCTGGTTTCAGTTCTTC. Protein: CASSDSSWFQFF.

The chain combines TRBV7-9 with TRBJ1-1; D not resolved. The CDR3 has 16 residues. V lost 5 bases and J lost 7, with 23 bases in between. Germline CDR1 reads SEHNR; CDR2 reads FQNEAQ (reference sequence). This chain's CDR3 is CASSPNSLVSIVEAFF. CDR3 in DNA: TGTGCCAGCAGCCCAAATTCACTCGTATCTATCGTTGAAGCTTTCTTT. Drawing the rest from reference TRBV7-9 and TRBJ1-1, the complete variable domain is DTGVSQNPRHKITKRGQNVTFRCDPISEHNRLYWYRQTLGQGPEFLTYFQNEAQLEKSRLLSDRFSAERPKGSFSTLEIQRTEQGDSAMYLCASSPNSLVSIVEAFFGQGTRLTVV.

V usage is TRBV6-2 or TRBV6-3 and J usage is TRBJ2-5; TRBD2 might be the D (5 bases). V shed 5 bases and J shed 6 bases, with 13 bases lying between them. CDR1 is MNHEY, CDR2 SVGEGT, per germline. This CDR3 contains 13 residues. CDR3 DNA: TGTGCCAGCAGTCCGGGGATGCCCAAGACCCAGTACTTC. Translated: CASSPGMPKTQYF.

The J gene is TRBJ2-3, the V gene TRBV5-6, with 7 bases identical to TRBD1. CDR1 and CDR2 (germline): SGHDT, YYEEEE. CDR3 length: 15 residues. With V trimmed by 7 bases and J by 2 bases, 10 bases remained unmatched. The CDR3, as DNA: TGTGCCAGCTTCAAATGGACAGGATCCACAGATACGCAGTATTTT. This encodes CASFKWTGSTDTQYF. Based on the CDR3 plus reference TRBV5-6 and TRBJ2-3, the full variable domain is DAGVTQSPTHLIKTRGQQVTLRCSPKSGHDTVSWYQQALGQGPQFIFQYYEEEERQRGNFPDRFSGHQFPNYSSELNVNALLLGDSALYLCASFKWTGSTDTQYFGPGTRLTVL.

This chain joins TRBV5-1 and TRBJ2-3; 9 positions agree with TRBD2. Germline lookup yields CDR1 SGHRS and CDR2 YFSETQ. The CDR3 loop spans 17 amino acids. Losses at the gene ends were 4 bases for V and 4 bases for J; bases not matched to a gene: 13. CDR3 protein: CASSPVWREGRADTQYF. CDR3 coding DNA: TGCGCCAGCAGCCCCGTTTGGCGGGAGGGCCGGGCAGATACGCAGTATTTT.

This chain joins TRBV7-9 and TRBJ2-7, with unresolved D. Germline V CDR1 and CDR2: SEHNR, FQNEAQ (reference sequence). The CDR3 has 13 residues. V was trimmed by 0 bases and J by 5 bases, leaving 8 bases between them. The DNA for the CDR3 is TGTGCCAGCAGCTTAGCAGGGTCCAACGAGCAGTACTTC. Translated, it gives CASSLAGSNEQYF.

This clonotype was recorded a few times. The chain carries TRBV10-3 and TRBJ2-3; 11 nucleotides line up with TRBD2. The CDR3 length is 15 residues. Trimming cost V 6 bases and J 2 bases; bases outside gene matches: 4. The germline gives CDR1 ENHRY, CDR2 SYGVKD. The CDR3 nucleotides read TGTGCCATCAGGACACTAGCGGGGGCCACAGATACGCAGTATTTT. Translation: CAIRTLAGATDTQYF.

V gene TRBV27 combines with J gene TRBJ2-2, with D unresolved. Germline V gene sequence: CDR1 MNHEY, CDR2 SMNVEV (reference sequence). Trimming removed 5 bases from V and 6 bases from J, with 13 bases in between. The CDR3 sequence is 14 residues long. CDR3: CASSQTGRPGELFF. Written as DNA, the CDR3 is TGTGCCAGCAGTCAAACTGGGCGCCCCGGGGAGCTGTTTTTT.

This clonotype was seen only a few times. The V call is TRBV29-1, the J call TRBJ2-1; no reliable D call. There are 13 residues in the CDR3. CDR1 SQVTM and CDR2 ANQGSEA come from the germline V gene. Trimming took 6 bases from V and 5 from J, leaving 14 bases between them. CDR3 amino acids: CSVERTVNNEQFF. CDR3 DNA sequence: TGCAGCGTGGAAAGAACAGTTAACAATGAGCAGTTCTTC.

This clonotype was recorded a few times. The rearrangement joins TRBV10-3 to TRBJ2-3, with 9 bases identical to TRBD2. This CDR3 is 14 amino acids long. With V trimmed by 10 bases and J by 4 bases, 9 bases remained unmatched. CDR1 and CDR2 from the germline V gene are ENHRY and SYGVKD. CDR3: CATRRLAVADTQYF. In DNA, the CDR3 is TGTGCCACCCGTCGACTAGCGGTAGCAGATACGCAGTATTTT.

The CDR3 nucleotides are TGTGCCAGCAGTTTCCCGGGGAGGGAAAAACTGTTTTTT. It translates to CASSFPGREKLFF. This rearrangement joins TRBV7-9 to TRBJ1-4; D is uncertain. The CDR3 is 13 amino acids. In germline, CDR1 is SEHNR, CDR2 FQNEAQ (reference sequence). V was clipped by 6 bases and J by 8 bases, with 13 bases between them.

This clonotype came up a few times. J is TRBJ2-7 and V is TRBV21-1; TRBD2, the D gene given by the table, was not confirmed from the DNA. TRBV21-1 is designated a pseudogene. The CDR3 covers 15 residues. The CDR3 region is CASGRGGRAHYEQYF. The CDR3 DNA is TGTGCCAGCGGGAGAGGCGGGAGGGCCCATTACGAGCAGTACTTC.

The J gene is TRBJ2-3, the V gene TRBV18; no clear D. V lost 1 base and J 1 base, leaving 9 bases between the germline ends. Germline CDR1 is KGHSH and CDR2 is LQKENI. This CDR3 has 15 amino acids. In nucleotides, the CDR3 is TGTGCCAGCTCACCACTCGCGGACGGCACAGATACGCAGTATTTT. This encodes CASSPLADGTDTQYF.

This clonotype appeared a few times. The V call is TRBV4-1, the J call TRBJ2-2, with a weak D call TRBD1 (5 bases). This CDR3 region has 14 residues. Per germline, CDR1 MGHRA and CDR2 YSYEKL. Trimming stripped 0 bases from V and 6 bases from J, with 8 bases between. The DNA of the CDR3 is TGCGCCAGCAGCCAAGACAGGGTCCCCGGGGAGCTGTTTTTT. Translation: CASSQDRVPGELFF.

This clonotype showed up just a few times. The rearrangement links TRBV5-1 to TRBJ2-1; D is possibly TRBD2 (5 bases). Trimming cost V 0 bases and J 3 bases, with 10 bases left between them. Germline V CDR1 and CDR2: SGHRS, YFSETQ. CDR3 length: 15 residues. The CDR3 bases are TGCGCCAGCAGCTTGGGAGGGATGGGCTACAATGAGCAGTTCTTC. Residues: CASSLGGMGYNEQFF.

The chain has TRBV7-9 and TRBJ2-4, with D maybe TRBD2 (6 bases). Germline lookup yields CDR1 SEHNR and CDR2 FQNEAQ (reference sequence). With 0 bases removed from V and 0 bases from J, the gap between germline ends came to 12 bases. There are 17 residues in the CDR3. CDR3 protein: CASSLAPAGSAKNIQYF. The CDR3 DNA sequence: TGTGCCAGCAGCTTAGCTCCCGCGGGGTCAGCCAAAAACATTCAGTACTTC. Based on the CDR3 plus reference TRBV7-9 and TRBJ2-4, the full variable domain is DTGVSQNPRHKITKRGQNVTFRCDPISEHNRLYWYRQTLGQGPEFLTYFQNEAQLEKSRLLSDRFSAERPKGSFSTLEIQRTEQGDSAMYLCASSLAPAGSAKNIQYFGAGTRLSVL.

CDR3 DNA: TGCGCCAGCAGCGACCCCGGTGGGGCCAACGTCCTGACTTTC. This gives the protein CASSDPGGANVLTF. The chain recombines TRBV5-1 with TRBJ2-6; D call uncertain. Germline CDR1 reads SGHRS; CDR2 reads YFSETQ. The length of the CDR3 is 14 residues. V gave up 4 bases and J gave up 3 bases, with 8 bases separating them.

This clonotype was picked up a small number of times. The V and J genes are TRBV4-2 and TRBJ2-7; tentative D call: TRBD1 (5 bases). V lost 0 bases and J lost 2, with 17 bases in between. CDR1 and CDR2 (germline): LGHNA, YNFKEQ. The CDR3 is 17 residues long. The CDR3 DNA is TGTGCCAGCAGCCAAGATATCGGACAAAGTGACGCCTACGAGCAGTACTTC. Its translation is CASSQDIGQSDAYEQYF.

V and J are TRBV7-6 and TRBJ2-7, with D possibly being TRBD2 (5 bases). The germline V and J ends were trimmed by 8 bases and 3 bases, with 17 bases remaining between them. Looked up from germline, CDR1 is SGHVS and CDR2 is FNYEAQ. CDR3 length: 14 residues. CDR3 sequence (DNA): TGTGCCAGCCGCACCCGTCTAGCTTTCTACGAGCAGTACTTC. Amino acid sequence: CASRTRLAFYEQYF.

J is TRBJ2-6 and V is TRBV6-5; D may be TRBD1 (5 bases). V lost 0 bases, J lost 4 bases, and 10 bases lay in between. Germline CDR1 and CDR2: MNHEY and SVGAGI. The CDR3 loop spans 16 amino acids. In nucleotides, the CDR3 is TGTGCCAGCAGTTACTCAGACAGAACCGGGGCCAACGTCCTGACTTTC. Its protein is CASSYSDRTGANVLTF.

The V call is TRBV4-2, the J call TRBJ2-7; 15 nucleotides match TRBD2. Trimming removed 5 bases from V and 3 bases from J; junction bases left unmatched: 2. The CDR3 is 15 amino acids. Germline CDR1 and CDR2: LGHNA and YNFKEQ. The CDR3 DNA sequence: TGTGCCAGCAGCGCGGGACTAGCGGGAGGCTACGAGCAGTACTTC. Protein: CASSAGLAGGYEQYF.

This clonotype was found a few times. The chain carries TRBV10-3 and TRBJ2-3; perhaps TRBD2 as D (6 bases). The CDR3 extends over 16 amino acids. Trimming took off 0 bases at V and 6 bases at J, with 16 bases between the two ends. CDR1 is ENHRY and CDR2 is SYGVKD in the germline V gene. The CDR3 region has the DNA TGTGCCATCAGTGAGTCGCGGGGCTCGATGTCGGATACGCAGTATTTT. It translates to CAISESRGSMSDTQYF.

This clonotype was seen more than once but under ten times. This CDR3 reads CASSARVAQETQYF. CDR3 in DNA: TGTGCCAGCAGCGCCCGCGTAGCCCAAGAGACCCAGTACTTC. V gene TRBV7-9 combines with J gene TRBJ2-5; D unclear. V was cut by 5 bases and J by 1 base, with 11 bases left in between. This CDR3 region has 14 residues. Germline-derived CDR1 and CDR2 are SEHNR and FQNEAQ (reference sequence).

The CDR3 region is CASSPLQGFGTDTQYF. In DNA form, the CDR3 reads TGCGCCAGCAGCCCACTCCAGGGGTTCGGCACAGATACGCAGTATTTT. V and J are TRBV5-1 and TRBJ2-3; tentatively, D is TRBD1 (6 bases). V dropped 4 bases and J dropped 1 base, with 16 bases sitting between them. CDR1 is SGHRS and CDR2 is YFSETQ in the germline V gene. The CDR3 has 16 amino acids.